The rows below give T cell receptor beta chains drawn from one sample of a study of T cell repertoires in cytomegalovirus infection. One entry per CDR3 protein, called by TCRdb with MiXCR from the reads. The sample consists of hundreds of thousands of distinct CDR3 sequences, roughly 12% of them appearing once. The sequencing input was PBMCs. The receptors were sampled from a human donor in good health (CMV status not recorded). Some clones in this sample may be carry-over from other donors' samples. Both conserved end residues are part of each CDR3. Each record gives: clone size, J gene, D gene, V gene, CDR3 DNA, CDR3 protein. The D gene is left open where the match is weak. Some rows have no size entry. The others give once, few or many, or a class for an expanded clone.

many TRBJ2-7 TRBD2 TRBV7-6 TGTGCCAGCAGCAGAGGACTAGCGGGAGGTAGCTCCTACGAGCAGTACTTC CASSRGLAGGSSYEQYF
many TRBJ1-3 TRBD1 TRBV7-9 TGTGCCAGCAGCTTGCTGGACAGGGGAAACACCATATATTTT CASSLLDRGNTIYF
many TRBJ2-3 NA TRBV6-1 TGTGCCAGCGGCCGGGGGCGCACAGATACGCAGTATTTT CASGRGRTDTQYF
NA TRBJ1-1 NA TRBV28 TGTGCCAGCACCCGACAGCGGTGGAACACTGAAGCTTTCTTT CASTRQRWNTEAFF
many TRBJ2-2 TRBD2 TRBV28 TGTGCCAGCTCCCCTCCGGGACTAGCGGGACCCGGGGAGCTGTTTTTT CASSPPGLAGPGELFF
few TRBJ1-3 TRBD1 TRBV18 TGTGCCAGCTCACCGGGACAGGGCCGGAGCTCTGGAAACACCATATATTTT CASSPGQGRSSGNTIYF
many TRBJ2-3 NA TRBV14 TGTGCCAGCAGCCAAGAAAGACTCAGGATCACAGATACGCAGTATTTT CASSQERLRITDTQYF
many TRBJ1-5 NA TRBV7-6 TGTGCCAGCAGCCTGGACTCCGGGCTAAGGGGCAATCAGCCCCAGCATTTT CASSLDSGLRGNQPQHF
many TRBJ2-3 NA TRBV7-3 TGTGCCAGCAGCTTAAGTGGGGGGGGCCCAGATACGCAGTATTTT CASSLSGGGPDTQYF
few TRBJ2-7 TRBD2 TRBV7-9 TGTGCCAGCAGCCCCGGACTAGCGGGAGTGGAGCAGTACTTC CASSPGLAGVEQYF
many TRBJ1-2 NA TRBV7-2 TGTGCCAGCAGCTTAGTCCTTTTGGGAAACTATGGCTACACCTTC CASSLVLLGNYGYTF
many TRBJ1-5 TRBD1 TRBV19 TGTGCCAGTAGTCCTACGACAGGGGGTAATCAGCCCCAGCATTTT CASSPTTGGNQPQHF
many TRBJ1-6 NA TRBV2 TGTGCCAGCAGTGAAGCTCGCAGGGACTCACCCCTCCACTTT CASSEARRDSPLHF
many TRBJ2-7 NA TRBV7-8 TGTGCCAGCAGCTTAGCGCTGGGCTACGAGCAGTACTTC CASSLALGYEQYF